The clone carrying this T cell receptor beta chain was detected ten times or more. The entry originates in a study of CD8+CD57+ T cells in acquired aplastic anemia. Germline V gene lookup returns CDR1 SGHRS and CDR2 YFSETQ. This CDR3 comprises 13 residues. V gave up 5 bases and J gave up 4 bases; unmatched junction bases: 4. Genomic DNA was employed as the template in profiling TCR beta VDJ and CDR3. MiXCR, run by TCRdb on the reads, gives a single entry per CDR3 protein. The sample has fewer than 200,000 distinct CDR3 sequences; about 60% are singletons. The receptor was derived from a human donor in good health. The genes are TRBV5-1 and TRBJ1-2; 8 nucleotides match TRBD1. Sequenced input: sorted CD4+, CD8+, or CD8+CD57+ T cells (not recorded which) from PBMCs. DNA of the CDR3: TGCGCCAGCAGTTTCGACAGGGGCTATGGCTACACCTTC. Translation: CASSFDRGYGYTF.